These 16 T cell receptor beta chains were sequenced from one sample in a study of blood T cell repertoires in COVID-19. Sequencing was performed with immunoSEQ multiplex PCR; in TCRdb, only in-frame clones are kept and a portion is missing. The sample carries about 290,000 clones, about nine tenths recorded once. Sequencing used peripheral blood. These receptors originate from a woman aged 40 to 50 who had recovered from COVID-19.

This chain joins TRBV9 and TRBJ2-7; 11 bases are shared with TRBD1. V lost 3 bases and J lost 2; bases outside the gene matches: 4. Looked up from germline, CDR1 is SGDLS and CDR2 is YYNGEE. The CDR3 contains 15 residues. In DNA, the CDR3 is TGTGCCAGCAGCGCCGGGACAGGGGGGACCTACGAGCAGTACTTC. As protein: CASSAGTGGTYEQYF. The variable domain in full, completed from reference TRBV9 and TRBJ2-7, reads DSGVTQTPKHLITATGQRVTLRCSPRSGDLSVYWYQQSLDQGLQFLIQYYNGEERAKGNILERFSAQQFPDLHSELNLSSLELGDSALYFCASSAGTGGTYEQYFGPGTRLTVT.

V usage is TRBV7-8 and J usage is TRBJ2-5; TRBD1 agrees at 9 bases. Looked up from germline, CDR1 is SGHVS and CDR2 is FQNEAQ. This CDR3 is 16 amino acids long. V was pared by 5 bases and J by 2 bases, with 9 bases of the junction left unmatched. As DNA, the CDR3 is TGTGCCAGCAGCCACAAAGGACAGGGGCTTCAAGAGACCCAGTACTTC. Encoded protein: CASSHKGQGLQETQYF.

The chain combines TRBV4-1 with TRBJ2-3, with TRBD2 matching 11 bases. Germline values: CDR1 MGHRA, CDR2 YSYEKL. CDR3 length: 18 residues. Losses at the gene ends were 0 bases for V and 1 base for J; bases not matched to a gene: 6. The CDR3 region is CASSQDAGTSGRTDTQYF. The CDR3 DNA reads TGCGCCAGCAGCCAAGATGCCGGGACTAGCGGCCGCACAGATACGCAGTATTTT.

This sequence joins TRBV28 and TRBJ1-2, with D tentatively TRBD1 (5 bases). This CDR3 is 12 amino acids long. Germline V gene lookup returns CDR1 MDHEN and CDR2 SYDVKM. Trimming left V 3 bases short and J 8 bases short, with 10 bases between. CDR3 DNA: TGTGCCAGCAGTTTTGGGAGGGGCGGCTACACCTTC. This sequence encodes CASSFGRGGYTF.

The rearrangement links TRBV19 to TRBJ1-4; possible D gene TRBD1, 6 bases. V shed 6 bases and J shed 0 bases, with 8 bases lying between them. The germline V gene encodes CDR1 LNHDA and CDR2 SQIVND (reference sequence). The CDR3 loop spans 14 amino acids. The CDR3 bases are TGTGCCAGTAGAACAGGGACAACTAATGAAAAACTGTTTTTT. As protein: CASRTGTTNEKLFF.

This clone was seen a handful of times. V gene TRBV30 combines with J gene TRBJ1-2; tentatively, D is TRBD1 (5 bases). Germline CDR1 reads GTSNPN; CDR2 reads SVGIG (reference sequence). Trimming removed 2 bases from V and 0 bases from J, with 19 bases in between. The CDR3 is 17 residues long. CDR3 coding DNA: TGTGCCTGGAGTCCCGACTCAGGGTCGTTAGCTAACTATGGCTACACCTTC. Encoded protein: CAWSPDSGSLANYGYTF.

The CDR3 sequence: CASSSGVPYEQYF. The CDR3 nucleotides read TGTGCCAGCAGTTCGGGGGTGCCCTACGAGCAGTACTTC. This chain joins TRBV28 and TRBJ2-7, with a weak D call TRBD2 (6 bases). V gave up 4 bases and J gave up 2 bases, with 9 bases separating them. Germline CDR1 MDHEN, CDR2 SYDVKM. The CDR3 has 13 amino acids.

This sequence joins TRBV5-4 and TRBJ1-1; D is uncertain. The CDR3 extends over 14 amino acids. Germline loops: CDR1 SGHNT, CDR2 YYREEE (reference sequence). Trimming removed 3 bases at V and 0 bases at J, with 9 bases between. CDR3 in amino acids: CASSWTEMNTEAFF. The CDR3 DNA is TGTGCCAGCAGCTGGACTGAAATGAACACTGAAGCTTTCTTT.

This clone came up once. This rearrangement joins TRBV30 to TRBJ2-2; the match to TRBD1 covers 8 bases. The V gene end was trimmed by 1 base and the J gene end by 4 bases; junction bases not matched to a gene: 2. Germline V lookup: CDR1 GTSNPN, CDR2 SVGIG (reference sequence). This CDR3 contains 14 residues. The CDR3 sequence: CAWSDQGATGELFF. The CDR3 DNA reads as TGTGCCTGGAGTGACCAGGGGGCCACCGGGGAGCTGTTTTTT.

This chain joins TRBV24-1 and TRBJ1-2; the match to TRBD1 covers 8 bases. Germline trimming cut 6 bases from V and 5 bases from J; bases unmatched to any gene: 7. This CDR3 spans 14 amino acids. Germline values: CDR1 KGHDR, CDR2 SFDVKD. The CDR3 sequence is CATSSQGAPYGYTF. The CDR3 bases are TGTGCCACCAGTAGCCAGGGGGCGCCTTATGGCTACACCTTC.

This chain links TRBV20-1 with TRBJ2-5; TRBD2 is a possible D gene (7 bases). The CDR3 extends over 11 amino acids. Trimming shortened V by 3 bases and J by 11 bases, and 13 bases separated the two germline ends. The germline V gene encodes CDR1 DFQATT and CDR2 SNEGSKA (reference sequence). CDR3: CSASGGPRQYF. CDR3 bases: TGCAGTGCTAGCGGGGGGCCCCGTCAGTACTTC.

The gene calls are TRBV29-1 and TRBJ2-3; 10 bases line up with TRBD2. The CDR3 spans 16 residues. The germline CDR1 and CDR2 sequences are SQVTM and ANQGSEA. Trimming took 5 bases from V and 0 from J; bases not matched to a gene: 8. This CDR3 reads CSVSQGSGRSTDTQYF. CDR3 coding DNA: TGCAGCGTTTCTCAGGGTAGCGGGAGGAGCACAGATACGCAGTATTTT.

This clone was counted a single time. The chain couples TRBV9 to TRBJ2-7, with TRBD2 identical over 8 bases. CDR3 length equals 14 residues. Germline loops: CDR1 SGDLS, CDR2 YYNGEE. The V segment lost 0 bases and the J segment 6 bases; nucleotides outside the gene matches: 5. The CDR3 reads CASSVDLAGTEQYF. CDR3 nucleotides: TGTGCCAGCAGCGTAGACCTAGCGGGCACCGAGCAGTACTTC. Full variable domain (missing parts from reference TRBV9 and TRBJ2-7): DSGVTQTPKHLITATGQRVTLRCSPRSGDLSVYWYQQSLDQGLQFLIQYYNGEERAKGNILERFSAQQFPDLHSELNLSSLELGDSALYFCASSVDLAGTEQYFGPGTRLTVT.

The V call is TRBV28, the J call TRBJ1-5; D not resolved. The V gene's germline CDR1 is MDHEN and CDR2 SYDVKM. The CDR3 is 15 amino acids. V was pared by 8 bases and J by 3 bases, with 17 bases between. CDR3 region: CASYTPRPDNQPQHF. CDR3 bases: TGTGCCAGCTACACTCCCAGGCCTGACAATCAGCCCCAGCATTTT. Full variable domain (missing parts from reference TRBV28 and TRBJ1-5): DVKVTQSSRYLVKRTGEKVFLECVQDMDHENMFWYRQDPGLGLRLIYFSYDVKMKEKGDIPEGYSVSREKKERFSLILESASTNQTSMYLCASYTPRPDNQPQHFGDGTRLSIL.

This chain connects TRBV3-1 (or the pseudogene TRBV3-2) to TRBJ2-3, with 10 nucleotides matching TRBD2. Per the germline V gene, CDR1 is LGHDT and CDR2 is YNNKEL (reference sequence). The J segment lost 3 bases and the V segment lost 1 base, leaving 4 bases of the junction unmatched. This CDR3 region has 16 residues. DNA of the CDR3: TGTGCCAGCAGCCAAGGAACTAGCGGGATAACAGATACGCAGTATTTT. Translated: CASSQGTSGITDTQYF.

The CDR3 region has the DNA TGTGCCAGCAGTTACCAGGGGCGAGGTAGTGAGACCCAGTACTTC. The encoded protein is CASSYQGRGSETQYF. The chain links TRBV6-5 to TRBJ2-5; D is perhaps TRBD1 (6 bases). Germline V CDR1 and CDR2: MNHEY, SVGAGI. V shed 2 bases and J shed 5 bases, with 15 bases lying between them. This CDR3 is built from 15 residues.